These T cell receptor beta chains were read from a single sample in a study of brain T cells in children with intractable seizures. Libraries were prepared by immunoSEQ multiplex PCR; TCRdb keeps only in-frame clonotypes and omits some of them. Of roughly 80,000 clones detected, around 93% appear once; the ten largest clones hold under 2%. The sample consisted of peripheral blood, taken at surgery. Source of these receptors: a boy younger than two with tuberous sclerosis and intractable seizures. Each CDR3 is given with its conserved first and last residue. The D gene is left open where the match is weak. Expanded clones get a size class; other rows say once, few or many, or leave the size out.

clone_size | j_call | d_call | v_call | cdr3_aa | cdr3_nt
. | TRBJ2-2 | . | TRBV19 | CASSKQGGTGELFF | TGTGCCAGTAGTAAGCAGGGGGGGACCGGGGAGCTGTTTTTT
. | TRBJ1-1 | . | TRBV5-1 | CASSLLQGMNTEAFF | TGCGCCAGCAGCTTACTTCAGGGGATGAACACTGAAGCTTTCTTT
. | TRBJ1-1 | . | TRBV14 | CASRRWYPNTEAFF | TGTGCCAGCAGAAGATGGTACCCGAACACTGAAGCTTTCTTT
. | TRBJ1-2 | . | TRBV7-6 | CASKEGEGFGYTF | TGTGCCAGCAAGGAGGGAGAGGGGTTTGGCTACACCTTC
. | TRBJ2-7 | TRBD2 | TRBV11-2 | CASSLIAGPSYEQYF | TGTGCCAGCAGCTTAATAGCGGGACCTTCCTACGAGCAGTACTTC
. | TRBJ2-1 | . | TRBV7-9 | CASSSDSLTVTSYNEQFF | TGTGCCAGCAGCTCAGATTCCTTGACAGTTACCTCCTACAATGAGCAGTTCTTC
. | TRBJ2-5 | TRBD1 | TRBV30 | CACRPGTGYQETQYF | TGTGCCTGTCGACCCGGGACAGGGTACCAAGAGACCCAGTACTTC
few | TRBJ2-5 | . | TRBV12-5 | CASARWGARETQYF | TGTGCTAGTGCGCGCTGGGGGGCGCGAGAGACCCAGTACTTC
. | TRBJ2-4 | TRBD2 | TRBV28 | CASSFQGLAGDRAKNIQYF | TGTGCCAGCAGTTTCCAGGGACTAGCGGGAGATCGAGCCAAAAACATTCAGTACTTC
. | TRBJ1-1 | . | TRBV9 | CASSVGQLNTEAFF | TGTGCCAGCAGCGTAGGTCAGCTGAACACTGAAGCTTTCTTT
. | TRBJ2-7 | . | TRBV3-1/TRBV3-2 | CASSASSYEQYF | TGTGCCAGCAGCGCCAGCTCCTACGAGCAGTACTTC
. | TRBJ2-1 | . | TRBV4-2 | CASSQTADWQFF | TGTGCCAGCAGCCAGACAGCGGATTGGCAGTTCTTC
. | TRBJ2-2 | TRBD1 | TRBV27 | CASSLRGLSTGELFF | TGTGCCAGCAGTTTAAGGGGGCTCAGCACCGGGGAGCTGTTTTTT
. | TRBJ1-4 | . | TRBV19 | CASSIDGRGREKLFF | TGTGCCAGTAGTATAGATGGCAGGGGCAGGGAAAAACTGTTTTTT
few | TRBJ1-5 | . | TRBV4-1 | CASSQATGSSNQPQHF | TGCGCCAGCAGCCAAGCAACAGGGAGTAGCAATCAGCCCCAGCATTTT
. | TRBJ2-6 | . | TRBV4-1 | CASSQVPQFSGANVLTF | TGCGCCAGCAGCCAAGTCCCACAGTTCTCTGGGGCCAACGTCCTGACTTTC
. | TRBJ2-2 | TRBD1 | TRBV15 | CATSRDRGTGELFF | TGTGCCACCAGCAGAGACAGGGGGACCGGGGAGCTGTTTTTT
medium-sized | TRBJ1-2 | TRBD1 | TRBV7-9 | CASSPGQGGYGYTF | TGTGCCAGCAGCCCTGGACAGGGGGGATACGGCTACACCTTC
. | TRBJ2-2 | . | TRBV4-2 | CASSHAGPSNTGELFF | TGTGCCAGCAGCCACGCGGGACCATCGAACACCGGGGAGCTGTTTTTT
. | TRBJ2-1 | . | TRBV5-4 | CASSLVSSRGEQFF | TGTGCCAGCAGCTTAGTCTCAAGCCGGGGTGAGCAGTTCTTC
. | TRBJ2-1 | . | TRBV19 | CASSLGGGYNEQFF | TGTGCCAGTAGTTTAGGGGGAGGCTACAATGAGCAGTTCTTC
once | TRBJ1-1 | TRBD1 | TRBV28 | CASSLWSGQGAEAFF | TGTGCCAGCAGTTTATGGTCGGGACAGGGGGCTGAAGCTTTCTTT
few | TRBJ1-1 | . | TRBV3-1/TRBV3-2 | CASSRGEGYTEAFF | TGTGCCAGCAGCCGTGGAGAGGGATACACTGAAGCTTTCTTT
. | TRBJ2-2 | . | TRBV11-3 | CASSLERGTGELFF | TGTGCCAGCAGCTTAGAACGGGGCACCGGGGAGCTGTTTTTT
. | TRBJ2-6 | TRBD1 | TRBV15 | CATSRVGRQGATGANVLTF | TGTGCCACCAGCAGAGTTGGCCGGCAGGGGGCGACTGGGGCCAACGTCCTGACTTTC
. | TRBJ1-5 | . | TRBV19 | CASKGWLDDQPQHF | TGTGCCAGTAAAGGGTGGTTGGACGATCAGCCCCAGCATTTT
. | TRBJ1-4 | . | TRBV7-2 | CASSSPNEKLFF | TGTGCCAGCAGCTCCCCCAATGAAAAACTGTTTTTT
. | TRBJ1-2 | TRBD1 | TRBV3-1/TRBV3-2 | CASSLIGTVYGYTF | TGTGCCAGCAGCCTTATCGGGACAGTCTATGGCTACACCTTC
. | TRBJ2-7 | . | TRBV12-3/TRBV12-4 | CASSLSSTYEQYF | TGTGCCAGCAGTTTATCTTCGACCTACGAGCAGTACTTC
. | TRBJ1-1 | . | TRBV6-5 | CASSFGNTEAFF | TGTGCCAGCAGTTTCGGGAACACTGAAGCTTTCTTT
. | TRBJ2-1 | TRBD2 | TRBV5-1 | CASGSYPFGLAGAQGNEQFF | TGCGCCAGCGGTTCTTATCCATTTGGACTAGCGGGAGCTCAAGGGAATGAGCAGTTCTTC
. | TRBJ2-3 | TRBD2 | TRBV3-1/TRBV3-2 | CASSQDRLAGESGGTDTQYF | TGTGCCAGCAGCCAAGACAGACTAGCGGGAGAGAGCGGAGGCACAGATACGCAGTATTTT
. | TRBJ2-7 | . | TRBV7-9 | CASSPGTYHEQYF | TGTGCCAGCAGCCCCGGGACATACCACGAGCAGTACTTC
. | TRBJ2-7 | TRBD2 | TRBV13 | CASSLGSSGSFYEQYF | TGTGCCAGCAGCTTAGGGTCTAGCGGGAGTTTCTACGAGCAGTACTTC
. | TRBJ2-7 | TRBD2 | TRBV9 | CASSAWEGVAGNYEQYF | TGTGCCAGCAGCGCCTGGGAAGGAGTAGCGGGAAACTACGAGCAGTACTTC
few | TRBJ2-7 | . | TRBV19 | CASSIDRGGYEQYF | TGTGCCAGTAGTATCGATCGGGGTGGCTACGAGCAGTACTTC
. | TRBJ1-6 | . | TRBV5-1 | CASSFTASYNSPLHF | TGCGCCAGCAGCTTTACAGCTAGCTATAATTCACCCCTCCACTTT
. | TRBJ2-7 | TRBD2 | TRBV28 | CASSPTSGRLYEQYF | TGTGCCAGCAGTCCGACTAGCGGGAGGTTGTACGAGCAGTACTTC
. | TRBJ2-5 | . | TRBV28 | CASSSPVKTQYF | TGTGCCAGCAGTTCTCCGGTGAAAACCCAGTACTTC
. | TRBJ1-4 | TRBD1 | TRBV7-9 | CASSIQGANEKLFF | TGTGCCAGCAGCATACAGGGGGCTAATGAAAAACTGTTTTTT
few | TRBJ1-2 | . | TRBV6-2/TRBV6-3 | CASSSPGEPRGYTF | TGTGCCAGCAGTTCCCCCGGGGAGCCCCGTGGCTACACCTTC
. | TRBJ2-2 | . | TRBV27 | CASRLARTGELFF | TGTGCCAGCAGGCTGGCACGCACCGGGGAGCTGTTTTTT
. | TRBJ1-1 | . | TRBV5-1 | CASSLGGGTHPKAFF | TGCGCCAGCAGCTTGGGGGGTGGGACACACCCGAAAGCTTTCTTT
. | TRBJ2-1 | . | TRBV20-1 | CSATAYNEQFF | TGCAGTGCGACCGCTTACAATGAGCAGTTCTTC
. | TRBJ2-5 | TRBD1 | TRBV11-3 | CASSLGQGYQETQYF | TGTGCCAGCAGCTTAGGACAGGGGTACCAAGAGACCCAGTACTTC
few | TRBJ1-5 | . | TRBV10-3 | CAISIQSSNQPQHF | TGTGCCATCAGCATCCAAAGTAGCAATCAGCCCCAGCATTTT
. | TRBJ2-1 | TRBD2 | TRBV15 | CATSTWTSGREVAGQFF | TGTGCCACCAGCACATGGACTAGCGGGAGAGAAGTGGCGGGGCAGTTCTTC
. | TRBJ2-3 | TRBD1 | TRBV25-1 | CASSGQGADTQYF | TGTGCCAGCAGTGGACAGGGGGCAGATACGCAGTATTTT
. | TRBJ2-7 | . | TRBV7-8 | CASSLYLDGSYEQYF | TGTGCCAGCAGCTTATACCTGGACGGCTCCTACGAGCAGTACTTC
. | TRBJ1-6 | . | TRBV7-2 | CASSLNTGGNSPLHF | TGTGCCAGCAGCTTAAACACGGGAGGGAATTCACCCCTCCACTTT
. | TRBJ1-5 | TRBD1 | TRBV7-2 | CASSTPQGTGNQPQHF | TGTGCCAGCAGCACGCCGCAGGGGACAGGGAATCAGCCCCAGCATTTT
. | TRBJ2-3 | TRBD2 | TRBV7-9 | CASSTWALSGRTDTQYF | TGTGCCAGCAGCACCTGGGCCCTTAGCGGGAGGACAGATACGCAGTATTTT
. | TRBJ2-7 | . | TRBV11-3 | CASTNTGRSYEQYF | TGTGCCAGCACCAACACGGGGCGGAGCTACGAGCAGTACTTC
once | TRBJ1-4 | . | TRBV9 | CASSVAATYDEKLFF | TGTGCCAGCAGCGTAGCTGCCACGTATGATGAAAAACTGTTTTTT